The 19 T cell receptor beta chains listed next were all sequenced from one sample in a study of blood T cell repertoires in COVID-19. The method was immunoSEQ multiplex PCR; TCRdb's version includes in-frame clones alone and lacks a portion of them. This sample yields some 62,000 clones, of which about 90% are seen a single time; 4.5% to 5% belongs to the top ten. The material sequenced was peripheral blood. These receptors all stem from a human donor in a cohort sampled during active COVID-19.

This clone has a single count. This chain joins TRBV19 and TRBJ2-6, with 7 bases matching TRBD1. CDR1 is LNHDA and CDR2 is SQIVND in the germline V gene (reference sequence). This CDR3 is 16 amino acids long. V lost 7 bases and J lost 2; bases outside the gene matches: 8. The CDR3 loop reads CASTHGRGTGANVLTF. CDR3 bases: TGTGCCAGTACACACGGCAGGGGGACTGGGGCCAACGTCCTGACTTTC. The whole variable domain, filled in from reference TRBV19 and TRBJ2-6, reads DGGITQSPKYLFRKEGQNVTLSCEQNLNHDAMYWYRQDPGQGLRLIYYSQIVNDFQKGDIAEGYSVSREKKESFPLTVTSAQKNPTAFYLCASTHGRGTGANVLTFGAGSRLTVL.

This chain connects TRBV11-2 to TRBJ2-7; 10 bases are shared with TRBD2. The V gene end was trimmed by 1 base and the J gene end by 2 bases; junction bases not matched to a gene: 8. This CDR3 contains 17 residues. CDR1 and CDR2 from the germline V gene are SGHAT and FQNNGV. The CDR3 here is CASSLASYSGGAYEQYF. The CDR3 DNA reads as TGTGCCAGCAGCTTAGCTTCCTACAGCGGGGGGGCCTACGAGCAGTACTTC.

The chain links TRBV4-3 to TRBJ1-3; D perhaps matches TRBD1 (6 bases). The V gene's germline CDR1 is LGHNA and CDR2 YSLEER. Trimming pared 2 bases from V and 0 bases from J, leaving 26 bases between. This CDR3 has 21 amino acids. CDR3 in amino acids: CASSQSTGTTRIGYSGNTIYF. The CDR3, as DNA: TGCGCCAGCAGCCAATCTACAGGGACAACACGAATTGGGTACTCTGGAAACACCATATATTTT.

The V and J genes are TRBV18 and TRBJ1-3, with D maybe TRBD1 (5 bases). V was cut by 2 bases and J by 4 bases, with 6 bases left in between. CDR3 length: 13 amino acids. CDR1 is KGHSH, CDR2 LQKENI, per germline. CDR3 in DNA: TGTGCCAGCTCACCAGGGGCAGGAAACACCATATATTTT. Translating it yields CASSPGAGNTIYF. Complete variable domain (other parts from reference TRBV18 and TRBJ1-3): NAGVMQNPRHLVRRRGQEARLRCSPMKGHSHVYWYRQLPEEGLKFMVYLQKENIIDESGMPKERFSAEFPKEGPSILRIQQVVRGDSAAYFCASSPGAGNTIYFGEGSWLTVV.

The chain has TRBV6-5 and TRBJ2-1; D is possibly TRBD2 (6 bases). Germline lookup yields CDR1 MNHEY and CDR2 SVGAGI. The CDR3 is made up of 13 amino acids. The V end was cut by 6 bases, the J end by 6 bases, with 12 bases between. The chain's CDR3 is CASSWGLPNEQFF. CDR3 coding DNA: TGTGCCAGCAGCTGGGGACTCCCCAATGAGCAGTTCTTC.

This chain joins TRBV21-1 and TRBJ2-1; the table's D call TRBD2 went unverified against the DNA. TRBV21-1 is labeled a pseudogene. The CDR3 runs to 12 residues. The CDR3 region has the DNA TGTGCCAGCAGACTAGGATCCAATGAGCAGTTCTTC. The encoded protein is CASRLGSNEQFF.

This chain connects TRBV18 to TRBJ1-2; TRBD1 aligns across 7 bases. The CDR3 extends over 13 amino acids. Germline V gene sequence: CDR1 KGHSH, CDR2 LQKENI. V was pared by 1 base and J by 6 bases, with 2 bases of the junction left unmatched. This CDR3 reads CASSPQGANGYTF. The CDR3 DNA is TGTGCCAGCTCACCACAGGGGGCCAATGGCTACACCTTC.

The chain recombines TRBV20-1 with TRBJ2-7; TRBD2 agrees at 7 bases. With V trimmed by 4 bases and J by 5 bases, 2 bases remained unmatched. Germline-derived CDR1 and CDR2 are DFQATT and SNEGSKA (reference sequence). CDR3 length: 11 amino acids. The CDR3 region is CSAIGTNEQYF. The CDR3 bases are TGCAGTGCTATAGGGACTAACGAGCAGTACTTC.

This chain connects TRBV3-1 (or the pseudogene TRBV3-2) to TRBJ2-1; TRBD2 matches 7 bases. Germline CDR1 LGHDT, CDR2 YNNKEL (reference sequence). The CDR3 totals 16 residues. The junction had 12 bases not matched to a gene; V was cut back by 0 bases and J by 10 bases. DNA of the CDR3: TGTGCCAGCAGCCAAGAGCACGGGGAGGGATATGGGGAGCAGTTCTTC. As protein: CASSQEHGEGYGEQFF.

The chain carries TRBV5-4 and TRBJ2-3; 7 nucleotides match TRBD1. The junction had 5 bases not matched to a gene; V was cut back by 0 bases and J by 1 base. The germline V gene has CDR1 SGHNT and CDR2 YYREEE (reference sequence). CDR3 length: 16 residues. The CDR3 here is CASSLAGTAGTDTQYF. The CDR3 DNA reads TGTGCCAGCAGCTTGGCGGGGACAGCGGGCACAGATACGCAGTATTTT. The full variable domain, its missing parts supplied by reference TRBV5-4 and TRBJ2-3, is ETGVTQSPTHLIKTRGQQVTLRCSSQSGHNTVSWYQQALGQGPQFIFQYYREEENGRGNFPPRFSGLQFPNYSSELNVNALELDDSALYLCASSLAGTAGTDTQYFGPGTRLTVL.

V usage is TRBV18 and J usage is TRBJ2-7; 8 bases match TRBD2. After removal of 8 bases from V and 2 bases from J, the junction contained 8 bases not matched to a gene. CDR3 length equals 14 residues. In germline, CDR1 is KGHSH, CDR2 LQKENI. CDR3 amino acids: CASGTRGRPYEQYF. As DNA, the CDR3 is TGTGCCAGCGGGACTAGGGGCAGACCCTACGAGCAGTACTTC.

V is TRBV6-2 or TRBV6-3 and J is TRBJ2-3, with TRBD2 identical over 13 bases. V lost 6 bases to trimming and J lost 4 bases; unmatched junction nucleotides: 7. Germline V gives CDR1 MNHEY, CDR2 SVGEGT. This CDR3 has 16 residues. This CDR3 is CASSRGLAGSSDTQYF. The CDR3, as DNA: TGTGCCAGCAGCCGGGGACTAGCGGGAAGCTCAGATACGCAGTATTTT.

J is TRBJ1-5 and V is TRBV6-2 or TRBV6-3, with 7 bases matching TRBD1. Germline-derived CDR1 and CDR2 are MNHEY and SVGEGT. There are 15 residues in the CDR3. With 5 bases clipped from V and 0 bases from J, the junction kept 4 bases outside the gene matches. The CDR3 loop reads CASSQGQFSNQPQHF. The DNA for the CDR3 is TGTGCCAGCAGTCAGGGACAGTTTAGCAATCAGCCCCAGCATTTT.

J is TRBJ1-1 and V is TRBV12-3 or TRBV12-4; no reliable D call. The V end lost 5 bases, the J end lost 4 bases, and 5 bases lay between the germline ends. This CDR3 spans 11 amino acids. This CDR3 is CASSPRTEAFF. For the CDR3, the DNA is TGTGCCAGCAGTCCGCGCACTGAAGCTTTCTTT.

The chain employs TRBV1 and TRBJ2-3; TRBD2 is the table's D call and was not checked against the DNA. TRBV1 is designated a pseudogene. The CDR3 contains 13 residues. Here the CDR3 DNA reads TGCACGAGGGAGGCAGGTAGTACAGATACGCAGTATTTT. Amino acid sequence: CTREAGSTDTQYF.

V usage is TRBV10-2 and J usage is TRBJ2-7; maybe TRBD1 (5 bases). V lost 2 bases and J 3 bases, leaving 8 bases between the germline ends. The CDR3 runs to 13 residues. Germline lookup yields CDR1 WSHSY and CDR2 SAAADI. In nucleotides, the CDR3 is TGCGCCAGCAGTGAGGATAGGGGCTACGAGCAGTACTTC. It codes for CASSEDRGYEQYF.

The DNA of the CDR3 is TGCGCCAGCAGCCCAGACCGGGTAGACAATGAGCAGTTCTTC. It specifies CASSPDRVDNEQFF. V usage is TRBV10-1 and J usage is TRBJ2-1; D gene ambiguous. Germline V gene lookup returns CDR1 WNHNN and CDR2 SYGVQD (reference sequence). The CDR3 contains 14 residues. Between the trimmed V and J ends, which lost 6 bases and 5 bases, there was a span of 14 bases.

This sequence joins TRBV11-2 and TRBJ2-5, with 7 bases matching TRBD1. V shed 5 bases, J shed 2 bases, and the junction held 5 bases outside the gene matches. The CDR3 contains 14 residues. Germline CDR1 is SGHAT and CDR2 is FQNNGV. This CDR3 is CASSQDRTQETQYF. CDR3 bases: TGTGCCAGCAGCCAGGACAGGACTCAAGAGACCCAGTACTTC.

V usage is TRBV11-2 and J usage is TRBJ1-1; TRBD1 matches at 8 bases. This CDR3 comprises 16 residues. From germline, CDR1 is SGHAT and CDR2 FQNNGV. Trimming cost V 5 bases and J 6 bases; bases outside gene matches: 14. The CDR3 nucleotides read TGTGCCAGCAGCCCAGGGGCAGGGGGCGGAATGGCTGAAGCTTTCTTT. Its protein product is CASSPGAGGGMAEAFF.